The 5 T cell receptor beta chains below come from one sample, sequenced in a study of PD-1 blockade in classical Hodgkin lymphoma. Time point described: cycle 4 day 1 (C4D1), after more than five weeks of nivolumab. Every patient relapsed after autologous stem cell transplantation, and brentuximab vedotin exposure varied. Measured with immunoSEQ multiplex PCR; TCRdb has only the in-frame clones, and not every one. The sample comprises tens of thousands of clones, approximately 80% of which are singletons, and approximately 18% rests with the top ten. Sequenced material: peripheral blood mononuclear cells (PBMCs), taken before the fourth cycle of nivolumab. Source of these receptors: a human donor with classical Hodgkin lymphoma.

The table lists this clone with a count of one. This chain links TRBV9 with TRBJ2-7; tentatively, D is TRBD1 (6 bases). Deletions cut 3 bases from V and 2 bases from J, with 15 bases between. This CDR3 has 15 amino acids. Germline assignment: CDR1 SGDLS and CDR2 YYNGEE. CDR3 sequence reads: CASSARQGSTYEQYF. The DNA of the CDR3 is TGTGCCAGCAGCGCGCGGCAGGGGTCGACCTACGAGCAGTACTTC.

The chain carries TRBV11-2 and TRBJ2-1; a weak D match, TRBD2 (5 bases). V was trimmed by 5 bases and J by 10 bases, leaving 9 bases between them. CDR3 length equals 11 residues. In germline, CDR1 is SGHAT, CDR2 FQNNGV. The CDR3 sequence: CASSPREEQFF. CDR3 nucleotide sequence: TGTGCCAGCAGCCCACGGGAAGAGCAGTTCTTC.

The CDR3 sequence: CASSQGGWGEQFF. The CDR3 nucleotides are TGTGCCAGCAGCCAAGGGGGCTGGGGCGAGCAGTTCTTC. The chain has TRBV14 and TRBJ2-1, with a tentative D call TRBD1 (5 bases). The CDR3 is made up of 13 amino acids. From germline, CDR1 is SGHDN and CDR2 FVKESK. V was trimmed by 1 base and J by 10 bases, leaving 11 bases between them.

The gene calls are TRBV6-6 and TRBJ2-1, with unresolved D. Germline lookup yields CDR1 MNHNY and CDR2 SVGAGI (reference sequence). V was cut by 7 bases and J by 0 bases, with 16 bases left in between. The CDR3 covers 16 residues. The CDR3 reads CASIDARMSSYNEQFF. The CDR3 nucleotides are TGTGCCAGCATCGATGCACGGATGAGCTCCTACAATGAGCAGTTCTTC.

Here the CDR3 DNA reads TGTGCCAGCTCTCCGACGACAGGGAAAGAGACCCAGTACTTC. It translates to CASSPTTGKETQYF. The chain uses TRBV18 and TRBJ2-5; TRBD1 agrees at 7 bases. The trim removed 6 bases at V and 3 bases at J, leaving 7 bases unmatched. CDR1 is KGHSH and CDR2 is LQKENI in the germline V gene. The CDR3 consists of 14 residues.